The clone carrying this T cell receptor (beta chain) turned up a few times. Its specificity is not known. These data come from a study of beta chain features in type 1 diabetes. The wider study: Over all samples combined, around 110 million sorted cells were examined.

The study's findings and limits: The naive, central memory and Treg TCRB repertoires showed an apparent similarity that was greater among patients than among healthy donors. VDJ junctions from type 1 diabetes patients carried fewer insertions and larger deletions.

The whole isolated RNA underwent reverse transcription, so sequencing captured expressed TCRB transcripts. Sequencing was performed with immunoSEQ multiplex PCR; in TCRdb, only in-frame clones are kept and a portion is missing. The sample includes roughly 350,000 clones, about 10% of them seen just once. The authors sorted CD4+ naive, central memory, regulatory and stem cell-like memory cells via CD45RO/CCR7/CD25/CD127/CD95/CD27. CDR1 and CDR2 (germline): SEHNR, FQNEAQ (reference sequence). Trimming took 3 bases from V and 4 from J; bases not matched to a gene: 4. This CDR3 contains 15 residues. The sample consisted of naive CD4+ T cells from blood. The sequence derives from a woman under 40 in good health. The chain employs TRBV7-9 and TRBJ2-7; TRBD2 matches at 12 bases. The CDR3 DNA reads as TGTGCCAGCAGCTTGACTAGCGGGAGTAGTTACGAGCAGTACTTC. Its translation: CASSLTSGSSYEQYF.